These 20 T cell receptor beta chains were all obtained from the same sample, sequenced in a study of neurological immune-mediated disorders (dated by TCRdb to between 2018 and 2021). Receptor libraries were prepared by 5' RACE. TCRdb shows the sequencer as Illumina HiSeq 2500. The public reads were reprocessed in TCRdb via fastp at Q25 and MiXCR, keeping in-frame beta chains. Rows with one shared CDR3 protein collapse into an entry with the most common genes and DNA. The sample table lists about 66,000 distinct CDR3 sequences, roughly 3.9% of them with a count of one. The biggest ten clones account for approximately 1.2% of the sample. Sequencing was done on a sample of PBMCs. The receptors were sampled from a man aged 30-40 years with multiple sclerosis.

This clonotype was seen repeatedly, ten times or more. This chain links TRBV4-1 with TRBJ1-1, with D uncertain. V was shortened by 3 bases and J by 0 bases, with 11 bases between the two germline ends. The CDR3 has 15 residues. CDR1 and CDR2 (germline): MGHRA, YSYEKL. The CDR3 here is CASSHGVQVNTEAFF. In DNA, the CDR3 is TGCGCCAGCAGCCACGGAGTCCAGGTGAACACTGAAGCTTTCTTT.

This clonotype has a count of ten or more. The CDR3 loop reads CASSLTGTGATEAFF. The CDR3 DNA is TGCGCCAGCAGCTTAACCGGGACAGGTGCCACTGAAGCTTTCTTT. V is TRBV5-1 and J is TRBJ1-1; 8 bases are a match to TRBD1. V gave up 2 bases and J gave up 4 bases; unmatched junction bases: 7. The CDR3 extends over 15 amino acids. Germline V lookup: CDR1 SGHRS, CDR2 YFSETQ. Filled out from reference TRBV5-1 and TRBJ1-1, the complete variable domain reads KAGVTQTPRYLIKTRGQQVTLSCSPISGHRSVSWYQQTPGQGLQFLFEYFSETQRNKGNFPGRFSGRQFSNSRSEMNVSTLELGDSALYLCASSLTGTGATEAFFGQGTRLTVV.

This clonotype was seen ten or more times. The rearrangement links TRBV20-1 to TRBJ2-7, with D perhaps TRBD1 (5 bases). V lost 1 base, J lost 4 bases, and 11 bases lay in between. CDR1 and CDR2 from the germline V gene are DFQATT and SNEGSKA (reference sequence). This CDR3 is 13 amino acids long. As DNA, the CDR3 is TGCAGTGCTAGAGTGGGGCTAGGGTACGAGCAGTACTTC. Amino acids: CSARVGLGYEQYF.

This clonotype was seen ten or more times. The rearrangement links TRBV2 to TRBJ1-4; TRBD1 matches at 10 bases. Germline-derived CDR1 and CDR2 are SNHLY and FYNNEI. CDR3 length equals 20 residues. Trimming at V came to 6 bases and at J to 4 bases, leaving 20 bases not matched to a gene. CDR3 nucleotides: TGTGCCAGCAGGGGACTTACAGCCTCTCCGGGACAGGGGATTAATGAAAAACTGTTTTTT. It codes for CASRGLTASPGQGINEKLFF.

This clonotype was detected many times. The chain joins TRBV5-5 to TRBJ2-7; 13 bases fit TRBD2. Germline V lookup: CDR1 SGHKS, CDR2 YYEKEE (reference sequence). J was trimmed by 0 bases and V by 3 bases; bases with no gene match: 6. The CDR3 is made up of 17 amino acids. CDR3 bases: TGTGCCAGCAGCTACGGACTAGCGGGGGCTTTCTCCTACGAGCAGTACTTC. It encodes CASSYGLAGAFSYEQYF. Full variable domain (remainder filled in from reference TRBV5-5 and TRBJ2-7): DAGVTQSPTHLIKTRGQQVTLRCSPISGHKSVSWYQQVLGQGPQFIFQYYEKEERGRGNFPDRFSARQFPNYSSELNVNALLLGDSALYLCASSYGLAGAFSYEQYFGPGTRLTVT.

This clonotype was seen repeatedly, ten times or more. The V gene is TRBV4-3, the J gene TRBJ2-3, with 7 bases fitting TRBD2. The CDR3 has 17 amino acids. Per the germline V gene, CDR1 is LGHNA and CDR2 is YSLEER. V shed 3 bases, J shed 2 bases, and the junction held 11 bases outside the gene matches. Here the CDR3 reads CASSQATGLTITDTQYF. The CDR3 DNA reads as TGCGCCAGCAGCCAGGCAACGGGACTAACGATCACAGATACGCAGTATTTT.

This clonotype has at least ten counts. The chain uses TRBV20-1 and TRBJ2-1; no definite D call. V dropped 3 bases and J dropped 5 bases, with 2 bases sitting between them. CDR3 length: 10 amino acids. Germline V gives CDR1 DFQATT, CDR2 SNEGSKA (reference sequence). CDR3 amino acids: CSARDNEQFF. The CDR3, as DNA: TGCAGTGCTAGGGACAATGAGCAGTTCTTC.

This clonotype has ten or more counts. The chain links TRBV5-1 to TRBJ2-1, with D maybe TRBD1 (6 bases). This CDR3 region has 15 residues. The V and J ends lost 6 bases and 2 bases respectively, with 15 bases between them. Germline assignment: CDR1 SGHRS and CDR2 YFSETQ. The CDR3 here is CASTLEGVTYNEQFF. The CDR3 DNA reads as TGCGCCAGCACTCTTGAGGGGGTCACCTACAATGAGCAGTTCTTC.

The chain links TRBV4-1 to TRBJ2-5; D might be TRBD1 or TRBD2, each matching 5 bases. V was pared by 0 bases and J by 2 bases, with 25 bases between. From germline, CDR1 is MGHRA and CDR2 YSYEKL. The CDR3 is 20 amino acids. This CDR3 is CASSQETTFSFGGKQETQYF. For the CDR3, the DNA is TGCGCCAGCAGCCAAGAAACCACTTTCTCTTTTGGGGGAAAGCAAGAGACCCAGTACTTC.

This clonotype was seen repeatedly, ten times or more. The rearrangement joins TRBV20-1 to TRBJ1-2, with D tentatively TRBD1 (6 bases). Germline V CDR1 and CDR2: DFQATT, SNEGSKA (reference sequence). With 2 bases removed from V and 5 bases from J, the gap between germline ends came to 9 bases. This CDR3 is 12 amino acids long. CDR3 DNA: TGCAGTGCTAGAAACAGGGATTATGGCTACACCTTC. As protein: CSARNRDYGYTF.

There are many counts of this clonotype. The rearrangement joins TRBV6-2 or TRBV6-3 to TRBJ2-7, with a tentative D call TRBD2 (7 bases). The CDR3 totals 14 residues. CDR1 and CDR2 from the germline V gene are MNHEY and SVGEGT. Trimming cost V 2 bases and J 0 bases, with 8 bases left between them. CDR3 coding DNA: TGTGCCAGCAGTTACCGGGGGGCCTCCTACGAGCAGTACTTC. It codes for CASSYRGASYEQYF.

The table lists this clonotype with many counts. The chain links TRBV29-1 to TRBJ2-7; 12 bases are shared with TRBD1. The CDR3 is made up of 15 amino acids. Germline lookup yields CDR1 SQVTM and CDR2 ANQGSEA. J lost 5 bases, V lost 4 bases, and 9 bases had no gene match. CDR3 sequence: CSVVVSGTGGNEQYF. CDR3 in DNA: TGCAGCGTTGTCGTAAGCGGGACAGGGGGCAACGAGCAGTACTTC.

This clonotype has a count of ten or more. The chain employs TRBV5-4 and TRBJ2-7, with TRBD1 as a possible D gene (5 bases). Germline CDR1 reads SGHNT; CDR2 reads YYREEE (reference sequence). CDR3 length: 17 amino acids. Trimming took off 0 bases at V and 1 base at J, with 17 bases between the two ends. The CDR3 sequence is CASSLAGRASGSYEQYF. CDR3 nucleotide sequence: TGTGCCAGCAGCTTGGCCGGACGGGCCTCAGGGTCCTACGAGCAGTACTTC.

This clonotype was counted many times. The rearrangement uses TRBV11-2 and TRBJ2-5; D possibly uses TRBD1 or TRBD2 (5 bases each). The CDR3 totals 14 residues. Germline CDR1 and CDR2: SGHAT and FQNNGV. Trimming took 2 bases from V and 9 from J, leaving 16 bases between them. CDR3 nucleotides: TGTGCCAGCAGCTTACCATCCGGGGCATCGGCCCAGTACTTC. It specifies CASSLPSGASAQYF.

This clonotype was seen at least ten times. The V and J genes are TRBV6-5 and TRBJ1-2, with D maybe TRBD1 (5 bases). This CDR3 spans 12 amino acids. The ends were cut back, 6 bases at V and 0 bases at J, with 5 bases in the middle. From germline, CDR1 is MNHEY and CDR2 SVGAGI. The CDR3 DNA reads TGTGCCAGCAGACAGGCTAACTATGGCTACACCTTC. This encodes CASRQANYGYTF.

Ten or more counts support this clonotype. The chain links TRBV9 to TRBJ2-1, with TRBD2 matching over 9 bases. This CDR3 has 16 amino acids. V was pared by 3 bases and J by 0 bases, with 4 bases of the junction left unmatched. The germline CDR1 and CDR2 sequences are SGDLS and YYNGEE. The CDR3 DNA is TGTGCCAGCAGCGCCACACTAGCGGGCTCCTACAATGAGCAGTTCTTC. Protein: CASSATLAGSYNEQFF. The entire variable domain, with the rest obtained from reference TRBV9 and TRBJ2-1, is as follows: DSGVTQTPKHLITATGQRVTLRCSPRSGDLSVYWYQQSLDQGLQFLIQYYNGEERAKGNILERFSAQQFPDLHSELNLSSLELGDSALYFCASSATLAGSYNEQFFGPGTRLTVL.

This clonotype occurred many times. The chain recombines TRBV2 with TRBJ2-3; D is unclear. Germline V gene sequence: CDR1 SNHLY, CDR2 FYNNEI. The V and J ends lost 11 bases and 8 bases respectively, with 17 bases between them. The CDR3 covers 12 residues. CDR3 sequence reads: CAANPPPATQYF. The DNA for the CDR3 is TGTGCCGCAAACCCACCCCCCGCTACGCAGTATTTT.

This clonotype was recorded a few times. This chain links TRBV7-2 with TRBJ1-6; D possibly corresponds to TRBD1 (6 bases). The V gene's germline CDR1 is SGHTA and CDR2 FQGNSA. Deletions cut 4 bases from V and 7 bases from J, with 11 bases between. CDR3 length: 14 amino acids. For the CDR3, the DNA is TGTGCCAGCAGCTCGGACAGTATGAATTCACCCCTCCACTTT. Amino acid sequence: CASSSDSMNSPLHF. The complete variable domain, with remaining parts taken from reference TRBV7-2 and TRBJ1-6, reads GAGVSQSPSNKVTEKGKDVELRCDPISGHTALYWYRQSLGQGLEFLIYFQGNSAPDKSGLPSDRFSAERTGGSVSTLTIQRTQQEDSAVYLCASSSDSMNSPLHFGNGTRLTVT.

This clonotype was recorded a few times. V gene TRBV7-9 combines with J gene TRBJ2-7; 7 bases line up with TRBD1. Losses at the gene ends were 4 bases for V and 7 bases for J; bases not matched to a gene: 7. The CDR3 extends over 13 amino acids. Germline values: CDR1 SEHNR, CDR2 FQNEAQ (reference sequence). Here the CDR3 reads CASSYRQGSEQYF. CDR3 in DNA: TGTGCCAGCAGCTACCGACAGGGCTCTGAGCAGTACTTC.

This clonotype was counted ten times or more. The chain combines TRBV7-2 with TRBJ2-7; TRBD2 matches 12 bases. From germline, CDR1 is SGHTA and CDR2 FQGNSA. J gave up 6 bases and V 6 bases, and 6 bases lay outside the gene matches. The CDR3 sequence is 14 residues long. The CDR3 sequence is CASSPGLAGSEQYF. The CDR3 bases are TGTGCCAGCAGTCCGGGACTAGCGGGTAGCGAGCAGTACTTC.